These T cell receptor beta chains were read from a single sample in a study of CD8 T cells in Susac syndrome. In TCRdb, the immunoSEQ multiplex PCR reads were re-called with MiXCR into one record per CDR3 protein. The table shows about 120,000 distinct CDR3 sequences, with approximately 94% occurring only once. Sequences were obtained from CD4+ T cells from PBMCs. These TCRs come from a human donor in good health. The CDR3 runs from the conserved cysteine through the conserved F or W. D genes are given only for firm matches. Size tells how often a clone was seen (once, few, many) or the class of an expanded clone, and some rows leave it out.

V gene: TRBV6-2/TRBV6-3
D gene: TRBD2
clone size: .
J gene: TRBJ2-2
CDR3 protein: CASRGETSAYTGELFF
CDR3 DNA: TGTGCCAGCAGAGGGGAAACTAGCGCCTACACCGGGGAGCTGTTTTTT

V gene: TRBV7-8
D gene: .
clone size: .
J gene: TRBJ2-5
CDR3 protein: CASSFRPQGQETQYF
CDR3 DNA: TGTGCCAGCAGCTTTCGACCACAGGGCCAAGAGACCCAGTACTTC

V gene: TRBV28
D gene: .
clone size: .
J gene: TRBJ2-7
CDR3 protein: CASFSTKSSYEQYF
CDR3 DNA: TGTGCCAGCTTTTCGACGAAATCCTCCTACGAGCAGTACTTC

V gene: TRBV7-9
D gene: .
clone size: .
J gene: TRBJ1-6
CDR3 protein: CASRTRGSPLHF
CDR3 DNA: TGTGCCAGCAGGACCCGGGGGTCACCCCTCCACTTT

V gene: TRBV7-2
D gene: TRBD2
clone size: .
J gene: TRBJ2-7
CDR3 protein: CASSLARLADSSYEQYF
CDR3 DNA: TGTGCCAGCAGCTTAGCCCGACTAGCGGATAGCTCCTACGAGCAGTACTTC

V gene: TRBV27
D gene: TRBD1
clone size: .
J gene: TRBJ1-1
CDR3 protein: CASSLLYGTGGSGAFF
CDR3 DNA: TGTGCCAGCAGTTTACTGTACGGGACAGGGGGCTCCGGAGCTTTCTTT

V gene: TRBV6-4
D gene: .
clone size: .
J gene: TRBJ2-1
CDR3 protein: CASSVLGGKQFF
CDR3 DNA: TGTGCCAGCAGTGTCTTAGGGGGGAAGCAGTTCTTC

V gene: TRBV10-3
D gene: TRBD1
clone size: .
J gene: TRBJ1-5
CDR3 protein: CAISERGGQGAVRQPQHF
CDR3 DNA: TGTGCCATCAGTGAGCGGGGGGGACAGGGGGCTGTCAGACAGCCCCAGCATTTT

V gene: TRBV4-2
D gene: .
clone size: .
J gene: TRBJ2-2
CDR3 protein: CASSQDHVSTGELFF
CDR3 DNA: TGTGCCAGCAGCCAAGATCATGTTTCCACCGGGGAGCTGTTTTTT

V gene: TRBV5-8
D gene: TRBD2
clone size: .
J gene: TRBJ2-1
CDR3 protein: CASSLAIGLAEGGSYNEQFF
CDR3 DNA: TGTGCCAGCAGCTTGGCCATTGGACTAGCGGAGGGGGGTTCCTACAATGAGCAGTTCTTC

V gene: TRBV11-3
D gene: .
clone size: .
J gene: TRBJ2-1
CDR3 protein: CASSLDYGDNEQFF
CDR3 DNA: TGTGCCAGCAGCTTAGATTATGGGGACAATGAGCAGTTCTTC

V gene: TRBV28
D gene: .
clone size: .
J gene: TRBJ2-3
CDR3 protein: CASRSTSTDTQYF
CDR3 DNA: TGTGCCAGCAGGTCGACCAGCACAGATACGCAGTATTTT

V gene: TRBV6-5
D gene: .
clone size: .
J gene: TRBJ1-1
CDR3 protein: CASSYSYRNTEAFF
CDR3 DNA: TGTGCCAGCAGTTACTCGTACAGGAACACTGAAGCTTTCTTT

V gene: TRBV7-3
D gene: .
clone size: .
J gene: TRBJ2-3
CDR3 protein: CASSLTMYTDTQYF
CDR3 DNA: TGTGCCAGCAGCTTAACCATGTACACAGATACGCAGTATTTT

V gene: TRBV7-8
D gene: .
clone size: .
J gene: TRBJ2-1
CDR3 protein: CASSLKWAPPNEQFF
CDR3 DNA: TGTGCCAGCAGCTTAAAGTGGGCTCCCCCCAATGAGCAGTTCTTC

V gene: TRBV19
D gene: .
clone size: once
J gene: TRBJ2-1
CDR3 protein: CASSALVGSRGEQFF
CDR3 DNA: TGTGCCAGTAGTGCTCTGGTCGGGAGTCGGGGTGAGCAGTTCTTC

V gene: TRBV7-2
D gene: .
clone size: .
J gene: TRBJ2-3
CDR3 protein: CASSPASADTQYF
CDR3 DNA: TGTGCCAGCAGCCCAGCGTCTGCGGATACGCAGTATTTT

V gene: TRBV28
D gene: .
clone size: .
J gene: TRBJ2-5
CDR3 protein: CASSSLIDYQETQYF
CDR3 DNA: TGTGCCAGCAGTTCCTTAATCGACTACCAAGAGACCCAGTACTTC

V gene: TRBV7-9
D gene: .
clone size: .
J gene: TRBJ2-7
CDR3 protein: CASSLAQSIRVTYF
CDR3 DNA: TGTGCCAGCAGCTTAGCGCAGTCTATACGTGTTACGTACTTC

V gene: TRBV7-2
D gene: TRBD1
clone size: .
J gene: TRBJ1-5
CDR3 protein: CASSLTGGQPQHF
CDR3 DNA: TGTGCCAGCAGCTTGACAGGGGGCCAGCCCCAGCATTTT

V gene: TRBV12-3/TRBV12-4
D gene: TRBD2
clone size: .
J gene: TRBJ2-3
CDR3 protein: CASSSGGSGGTDTQYF
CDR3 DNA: TGTGCCAGCAGTTCCGGTGGTAGCGGGGGCACAGATACGCAGTATTTT

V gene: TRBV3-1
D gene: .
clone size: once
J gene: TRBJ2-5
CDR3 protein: CASSQAGPRQETQYF
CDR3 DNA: TGTGCCAGCAGCCAAGCCGGGCCCAGACAAGAGACCCAGTACTTC

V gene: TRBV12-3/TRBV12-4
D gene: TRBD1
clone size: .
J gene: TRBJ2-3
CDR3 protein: CASSSTGTVLPDTQYF
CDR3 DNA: TGTGCCAGCAGTTCAACCGGGACAGTACTCCCAGATACGCAGTATTTT

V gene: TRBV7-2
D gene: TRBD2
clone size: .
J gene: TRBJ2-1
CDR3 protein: CASSLDGGRNHNEQFF
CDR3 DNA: TGTGCCAGCAGCTTAGACGGCGGGAGGAACCACAATGAGCAGTTCTTC

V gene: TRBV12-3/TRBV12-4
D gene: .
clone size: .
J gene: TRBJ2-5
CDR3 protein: CASSPLGKAPRGETQYF
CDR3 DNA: TGTGCCAGCAGTCCCTTGGGAAAGGCGCCCCGAGGAGAGACCCAGTACTTC

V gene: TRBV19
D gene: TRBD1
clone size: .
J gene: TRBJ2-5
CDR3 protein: CASSIRDSETQYF
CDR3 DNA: TGTGCCAGTAGTATTCGGGACAGTGAGACCCAGTACTTC

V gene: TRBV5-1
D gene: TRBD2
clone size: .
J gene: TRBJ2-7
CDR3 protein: CASSLTSGITYEQYF
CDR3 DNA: TGCGCCAGCAGCCTGACTAGCGGAATAACCTACGAGCAGTACTTC

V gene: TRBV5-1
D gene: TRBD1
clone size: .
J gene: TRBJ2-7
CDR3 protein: CASRLGDRGQHEQYF
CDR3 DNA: TGCGCCAGCAGACTAGGGGACAGGGGGCAGCACGAGCAGTACTTC

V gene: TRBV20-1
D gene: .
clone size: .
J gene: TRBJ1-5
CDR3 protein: CSARRRSNNQPQHF
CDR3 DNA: TGCAGTGCTAGAAGGAGAAGCAACAATCAGCCCCAGCATTTT

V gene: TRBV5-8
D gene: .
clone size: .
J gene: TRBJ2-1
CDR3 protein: CASSLEVLDEQFF
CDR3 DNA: TGTGCCAGCAGCTTGGAAGTCTTGGATGAGCAGTTCTTC

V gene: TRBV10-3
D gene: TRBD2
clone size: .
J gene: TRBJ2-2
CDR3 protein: CAISEGLGATGELFF
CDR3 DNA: TGTGCCATCAGTGAAGGACTAGGGGCAACCGGGGAGCTGTTTTTT

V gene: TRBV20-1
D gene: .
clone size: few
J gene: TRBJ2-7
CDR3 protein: CSARDLGVEQYF
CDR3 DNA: TGCAGTGCTAGAGATCTCGGGGTCGAGCAGTACTTC

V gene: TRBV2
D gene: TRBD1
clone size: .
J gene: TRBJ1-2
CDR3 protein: CARSGTGDQFNYGYTF
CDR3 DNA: TGTGCCAGATCCGGGACAGGGGACCAATTTAACTATGGCTACACCTTC

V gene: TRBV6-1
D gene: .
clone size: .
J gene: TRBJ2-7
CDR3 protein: CASSASTPSTGFVYEQYF
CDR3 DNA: TGTGCCAGCAGTGCAAGCACCCCCTCGACAGGCTTCGTCTACGAGCAGTACTTC

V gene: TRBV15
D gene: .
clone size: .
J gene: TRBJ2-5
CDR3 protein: CATGGRTGNGETQYF
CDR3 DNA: TGTGCCACCGGGGGAAGAACAGGGAATGGAGAGACCCAGTACTTC

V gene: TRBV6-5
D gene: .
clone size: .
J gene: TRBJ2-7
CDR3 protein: CASSYLGEQYF
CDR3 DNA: TGTGCCAGCAGTTACCTCGGCGAGCAGTACTTC

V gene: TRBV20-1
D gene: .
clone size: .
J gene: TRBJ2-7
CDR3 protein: CSARPRGAYEQYF
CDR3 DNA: TGCAGTGCTCGCCCGAGGGGGGCCTACGAGCAGTACTTC